This T cell receptor beta chain appears in the sequencing data of a study of T cells in Graves' hyperthyroidism and ophthalmopathy. Whole-study context: Specimen type is peripheral blood, collected at initial diagnosis prior to any treatment.

The source material, RNA transcripts, was used to amplify TCR beta CDR3 regions. HTBI primers were the set used in a first-round RT-PCR of the TCR CDR3. A single record per CDR3 protein comes from TCRdb applying MiXCR to the multiplex PCR reads. Here the sample spans a few hundred thousand distinct CDR3 sequences, 15% to 20% being singletons. The germline V gene has CDR1 MNHEY and CDR2 SMNVEV (reference sequence). Deletions cut 6 bases from V and 2 bases from J, with 14 bases between. The CDR3 sequence is 15 residues long. The hyperthyroidism patients had all been newly diagnosed, and their disease duration was under 2 months. Their ages ranged from 18 to 65 years. Uncontrolled infection, other autoimmune disease, pregnancy or lactation led to exclusion. PBMCs were sourced from less than 13 ml fresh peripheral blood.

Sample: blood. The gene calls are TRBV27 and TRBJ2-1; no clear D gene. This receptor was identified in a woman aged 45-65 years with Graves' hyperthyroidism. The CDR3 DNA reads as TGTGCCAGCAGGAGCCATGGGGAAACCTACAATGAGCAGTTCTTC. Residues: CASRSHGETYNEQFF.